This entry is about one T cell receptor (beta chain). The sample belongs to a study of blood T cell repertoires in COVID-19. Background on the study: The United States, Italy and Spain supplied acute and convalescent COVID-19 samples. Nucleic acid was either cDNA or gDNA, and it came from T cells, B-cell-depleted T cells, or PBMCs.

Methods used by the authors: Estimated nucleated cell counts came from reference gene primer amplification. The method was immunoSEQ multiplex PCR; TCRdb's version includes in-frame clones alone and lacks a portion of them. For V, J and clone size, that table is used; D and trimming come from the DNA. The table lists 25,000 to 35,000 clones, approximately 90% of them singletons. Germline V lookup: CDR1 SGHVS, CDR2 FQNEAQ. V gave up 1 base and J gave up 10 bases, with 11 bases separating them. The CDR3 totals 14 residues. The TCR sequence derives from a human donor in a cohort sampled during active COVID-19. The sample comprised peripheral blood. The chain couples TRBV7-8 to TRBJ1-6; tentatively, D is TRBD1 (5 bases). The chain's CDR3 is CASSLVRGSSPLHF. The CDR3 bases are TGTGCCAGCAGCTTAGTTAGGGGTAGCTCACCCCTCCACTTT.